Listed here are 22 T cell receptor beta chains from one sample, sequenced in a study of cytomegalovirus exposure and HLA in healthy donors. The study ran its PCR with 60 Vbeta and 13 Jbeta primers. Using immunoSEQ multiplex PCR, the repertoire was profiled, and TCRdb retains in-frame clones only, with some absent. The table records 55,000 or so clones, approximately 80% of them present only once. Sequenced sample: PBMCs. The receptors here all came from a man aged 50 to 60 in good health and CMV-seronegative.

This clone has only one observation. Here the CDR3 reads CASSEQVASTDTQYF. DNA for the CDR3: TGCGCCAGCAGTGAGCAGGTTGCTAGCACAGATACGCAGTATTTT. This rearrangement joins TRBV10-1 to TRBJ2-3; D not resolved. With 2 bases removed from V and 0 bases from J, the gap between germline ends came to 9 bases. Germline CDR1 and CDR2: WNHNN and SYGVQD (reference sequence). This CDR3 region has 15 residues.

The chain employs TRBV11-2 and TRBJ2-1, with D possibly being TRBD2 (7 bases). The CDR3 sequence is 19 residues long. Germline V gene sequence: CDR1 SGHAT, CDR2 FQNNGV. V lost 1 base to trimming and J lost 0 bases, with 19 bases between them. CDR3 sequence (DNA): TGTGCCAGCAGCTTAGTAAGGGGGGGAAGGGGGAGCTCCTACAATGAGCAGTTCTTC. Its protein product is CASSLVRGGRGSSYNEQFF.

The V call is TRBV7-2, the J call TRBJ1-6; unclear D gene. V lost 6 bases and J 4 bases, leaving 7 bases between the germline ends. The CDR3 totals 13 residues. In germline, CDR1 is SGHTA, CDR2 FQGNSA. CDR3 sequence (DNA): TGTGCCAGCAGACGAGAATATAATTCACCCCTCCACTTT. Amino acid sequence: CASRREYNSPLHF.

The chain joins TRBV7-2 to TRBJ1-1, with no clear D. Trimming removed 4 bases from V and 0 bases from J, with 12 bases in between. Germline-derived CDR1 and CDR2 are SGHTA and FQGNSA. This CDR3 region has 15 residues. CDR3 sequence reads: CASSSRGTLNTEAFF. In DNA form, the CDR3 reads TGTGCCAGCAGCTCGAGAGGAACACTGAACACTGAAGCTTTCTTT.

The chain uses TRBV29-1 and TRBJ2-1; 13 positions agree with TRBD2. Trimming at V came to 7 bases and at J to 7 bases, leaving 7 bases not matched to a gene. The CDR3 is 14 residues long. Germline V lookup: CDR1 SQVTM, CDR2 ANQGSEA. The CDR3 DNA is TGCAGCGCCGGACTAGCGGGGGCCGTAAATGAGCAGTTCTTC. Translated: CSAGLAGAVNEQFF.

The V and J genes are TRBV9 and TRBJ2-7, with TRBD1 matching 12 bases. The CDR3 totals 15 residues. J was trimmed by 8 bases and V by 3 bases; bases with no gene match: 9. CDR1 SGDLS and CDR2 YYNGEE come from the germline V gene. DNA of the CDR3: TGTGCCAGCAGCGAAACCGGGACAGGGGGCTCCAAGCAGTACTTC. Protein sequence: CASSETGTGGSKQYF.

V usage is TRBV20-1 and J usage is TRBJ1-1; TRBD1 matches at 9 bases. The CDR3 has 11 residues. After removal of 6 bases from V and 5 bases from J, the junction contained 1 base not matched to a gene. Germline V gene data show CDR1 as DFQATT and CDR2 as SNEGSKA (reference sequence). The CDR3 sequence: CSATGGTEAFF. Written as DNA, the CDR3 is TGCAGTGCGACAGGGGGTACTGAAGCTTTCTTT.

The chain has TRBV28 and TRBJ1-5, with D unclear. Germline V gene data show CDR1 as MDHEN and CDR2 as SYDVKM. Deletions cut 5 bases from V and 6 bases from J, with 20 bases between. This CDR3 region has 16 residues. The CDR3 sequence: CASSHLRLTSPQPQHF. In DNA, the CDR3 is TGTGCCAGCAGTCACCTCCGACTGACTTCCCCTCAGCCCCAGCATTTT. Supplemented by reference TRBV28 and TRBJ1-5, the full variable domain reads DVKVTQSSRYLVKRTGEKVFLECVQDMDHENMFWYRQDPGLGLRLIYFSYDVKMKEKGDIPEGYSVSREKKERFSLILESASTNQTSMYLCASSHLRLTSPQPQHFGDGTRLSIL.

The V call is TRBV7-9, the J call TRBJ1-2; no clear D gene. The V end was cut by 5 bases, the J end by 0 bases, with 19 bases between. CDR1 is SEHNR, CDR2 FQNEAQ, per germline (reference sequence). CDR3 length: 17 residues. The CDR3 coding sequence is TGTGCCAGCAGCCCCACCATGGTCGGTTCCGCTAACTATGGCTACACCTTC. It yields the protein CASSPTMVGSANYGYTF. Combining the CDR3 with reference TRBV7-9 and TRBJ1-2 gives the whole variable domain DTGVSQNPRHKITKRGQNVTFRCDPISEHNRLYWYRQTLGQGPEFLTYFQNEAQLEKSRLLSDRFSAERPKGSFSTLEIQRTEQGDSAMYLCASSPTMVGSANYGYTFGSGTRLTVV.

V gene TRBV5-6 combines with J gene TRBJ1-2; no reliable D call. The CDR3 length is 13 residues. From germline, CDR1 is SGHDT and CDR2 YYEEEE. Trimming cost V 2 bases and J 2 bases, with 7 bases left between them. In DNA, the CDR3 is TGTGCCAGCAGCTTAGGAGGGAACTATGGCTACACCTTC. This encodes CASSLGGNYGYTF.

This clone was seen a few times. The chain links TRBV6-5 to TRBJ1-1, with 7 positions matching TRBD1. The J segment lost 3 bases and the V segment lost 0 bases, leaving 4 bases of the junction unmatched. The germline V gene has CDR1 MNHEY and CDR2 SVGAGI. The CDR3 covers 15 residues. The CDR3: CASSYSNQGDTEAFF. The CDR3 coding sequence is TGTGCCAGCAGTTACTCGAACCAGGGGGACACTGAAGCTTTCTTT.

A few counts support this clone. The V and J genes are TRBV7-2 and TRBJ2-2; 7 bases align to TRBD1. Germline assignment: CDR1 SGHTA and CDR2 FQGNSA. This CDR3 comprises 13 residues. Losses at the gene ends were 6 bases for V and 5 bases for J; bases not matched to a gene: 3. CDR3 sequence reads: CASSRDSTGELFF. For the CDR3, the DNA is TGTGCCAGCAGTAGGGACAGTACCGGGGAGCTGTTTTTT.

This chain links TRBV18 with TRBJ1-1, with D uncertain. The V gene's germline CDR1 is KGHSH and CDR2 LQKENI. Trimming cost V 0 bases and J 8 bases, with 7 bases left between them. This CDR3 region has 12 residues. CDR3 in DNA: TGTGCCAGCTCACCACCGTCGGGAGAAGCTTTCTTT. It translates to CASSPPSGEAFF.

The chain is built from TRBV29-1 and TRBJ2-2; 7 bases agree with TRBD2. The CDR3 contains 15 residues. V lost 6 bases to trimming and J lost 4 bases; unmatched junction nucleotides: 11. The germline gives CDR1 SQVTM, CDR2 ANQGSEA. The CDR3 is CSVDLGWGGTGELFF. For the CDR3, the DNA is TGCAGCGTCGACTTAGGGTGGGGGGGCACCGGGGAGCTGTTTTTT.

The chain is built from TRBV9 and TRBJ2-7; D may be TRBD1 (5 bases). Germline loops: CDR1 SGDLS, CDR2 YYNGEE. Deletions cut 4 bases from V and 3 bases from J, with 14 bases between. The CDR3 loop spans 14 amino acids. The CDR3 DNA sequence: TGTGCCAGCAGCCCCGGACACCGAAACTACGAGCAGTACTTC. Translating gives CASSPGHRNYEQYF.

The chain employs TRBV7-9 and TRBJ1-2, with 12 bases lining up with TRBD1. This CDR3 has 14 residues. With V trimmed by 5 bases and J by 6 bases, 4 bases remained unmatched. Per germline, CDR1 SEHNR and CDR2 FQNEAQ (reference sequence). CDR3 coding DNA: TGTGCCAGCAGCCTCGGGACAGGGGGCCATGGCTACACCTTC. It codes for CASSLGTGGHGYTF.

V usage is TRBV6-6 and J usage is TRBJ2-1; TRBD1 agrees at 8 bases. Germline loops: CDR1 MNHNY, CDR2 SVGAGI (reference sequence). The CDR3 is 13 residues long. The V and J ends lost 2 bases and 10 bases, in that order; junction bases with no gene match: 4. The chain's CDR3 is CASSYRQGNEQFF. As DNA, the CDR3 is TGTGCCAGCAGTTACCGACAGGGGAACGAGCAGTTCTTC.

CDR3 nucleotides: TGTGCCAGCAGCTTCCTTGGGGGGGGAGGGGAGACCCAGTACTTC. It translates to CASSFLGGGGETQYF. This sequence joins TRBV7-6 and TRBJ2-5; 7 bases line up with TRBD2. Germline CDR1 and CDR2: SGHVS and FNYEAQ. The CDR3 has 15 amino acids. Trimming at V came to 3 bases and at J to 5 bases, leaving 9 bases not matched to a gene.

This clone was picked up one time. The genes are TRBV30 and TRBJ1-6, with D unresolved. Germline CDR1 GTSNPN, CDR2 SVGIG (reference sequence). The length of the CDR3 is 14 residues. Deletions cut 0 bases from V and 10 bases from J, with 13 bases between. CDR3 sequence: CAWSVRGSGSPLHF. For the CDR3, the DNA is TGTGCCTGGAGTGTACGAGGGTCGGGCTCACCCCTCCACTTT.

V gene TRBV30 combines with J gene TRBJ2-6, with TRBD1 matching over 8 bases. CDR1 is GTSNPN and CDR2 is SVGIG in the germline V gene (reference sequence). The CDR3 runs to 15 residues. Germline trimming cut 3 bases from V and 2 bases from J; bases unmatched to any gene: 3. This chain's CDR3 is CAWRADRAGANVLTF. CDR3 in DNA: TGTGCCTGGAGAGCGGACAGGGCTGGGGCCAACGTCCTGACTTTC.

The count of this clone is one. The chain has TRBV19 and TRBJ1-4; TRBD1 matches 8 bases. Trimming took 3 bases from V and 8 from J; bases not matched to a gene: 11. CDR1 is LNHDA, CDR2 SQIVND, per germline (reference sequence). This CDR3 region has 16 residues. For the CDR3, the DNA is TGTGCCAGTAGTATCCCAGGACAGGGAGAGTACGAAAAACTGTTTTTT. It yields the protein CASSIPGQGEYEKLFF. The full variable domain, its missing parts supplied by reference TRBV19 and TRBJ1-4, is DGGITQSPKYLFRKEGQNVTLSCEQNLNHDAMYWYRQDPGQGLRLIYYSQIVNDFQKGDIAEGYSVSREKKESFPLTVTSAQKNPTAFYLCASSIPGQGEYEKLFFGSGTQLSVL.

The genes are TRBV19 and TRBJ2-7; D uncertain. CDR1 LNHDA and CDR2 SQIVND come from the germline V gene (reference sequence). This CDR3 contains 10 residues. V lost 7 bases, J lost 6 bases, and 7 bases lay in between. The CDR3 loop is CASKETEQYF. CDR3 bases: TGTGCCAGTAAGGAGACCGAGCAGTACTTC.